This entry lists 29 T cell receptor beta chains sequenced from one sample in a study of human T cells and chemical hapten exposure. Time point defined: patch test 2, 6 weeks after DPC sensitization. As to treatment: therapeutic diphenylcyclopropenone sensitization with weekly scalp DPC. TCRdb re-called the RACE reads through MiXCR, storing one row per CDR3 protein. The table lists tens of thousands of distinct CDR3 sequences, about 9.9% of them singletons, with 1.5% to 2% in the top ten. The specimen was whole blood, collected in connection with sensitization to the hapten diphenylcyclopropenone (DPC). These receptors originate from a woman aged 50 to 60 with alopecia areata. Some clones in this sample may be carry-over from other donors' samples.

This clonotype was counted between two and nine times. This chain uses TRBV7-2 with TRBJ1-6, with 7 bases lining up with TRBD1. The junction had 10 bases not matched to a gene; V was cut back by 5 bases and J by 6 bases. The CDR3 is 16 residues long. Germline CDR1 reads SGHTA; CDR2 reads FQGNSA. The CDR3 bases are TGTGCCAGCAGCCCCCGCGGGGCAGGGGGTAATTCACCCCTCCACTTT. Its translation: CASSPRGAGGNSPLHF.

This clonotype was counted between two and nine times. The V and J genes are TRBV5-1 and TRBJ1-3; D unresolved. The CDR3 loop spans 15 amino acids. CDR1 SGHRS and CDR2 YFSETQ come from the germline V gene. V lost 0 bases, J lost 0 bases, and 7 bases lay in between. The CDR3 protein is CASSLDGNSGNTIYF. CDR3 DNA sequence: TGCGCCAGCAGCTTGGACGGGAACTCTGGAAACACCATATATTTT.

This clonotype was seen a handful of times. The chain combines TRBV7-2 with TRBJ1-2; possible D gene TRBD1, 5 bases. Germline V gene sequence: CDR1 SGHTA, CDR2 FQGNSA. This CDR3 contains 14 residues. The germline V and J ends were trimmed by 0 bases and 2 bases, with 7 bases remaining between them. CDR3: CASSLAGTNYGYTF. The CDR3 DNA reads as TGTGCCAGCAGCTTAGCAGGGACCAACTATGGCTACACCTTC.

This chain connects TRBV29-1 to TRBJ2-3, with 10 bases that match TRBD2. V lost 4 bases and J lost 2; bases outside the gene matches: 6. The germline V gene encodes CDR1 SQVTM and CDR2 ANQGSEA. The CDR3 has 15 amino acids. CDR3 in DNA: TGCAGCGTTGCCGACAGCGGGGGGGTCACAGATACGCAGTATTTT. Protein: CSVADSGGVTDTQYF.

The chain carries TRBV2 and TRBJ1-5; TRBD1 might be the D (6 bases). Trimming left V 6 bases short and J 5 bases short, with 14 bases between. This CDR3 has 14 amino acids. Germline V gene lookup returns CDR1 SNHLY and CDR2 FYNNEI. The CDR3 nucleotides read TGTGCCAGCAGCCCGGGACAAGGCCATCAGCCCCAGCATTTT. Amino acids: CASSPGQGHQPQHF.

This clonotype has just a few counts. The V and J genes are TRBV5-6 and TRBJ1-3; 10 bases line up with TRBD1. Trimming took 1 base from V and 2 from J; bases not matched to a gene: 3. Germline V CDR1 and CDR2: SGHDT, YYEEEE. This CDR3 has 16 amino acids. The DNA for the CDR3 is TGTGCCAGCAGCTTGTTTGGGACAGGGGCTGGAAACACCATATATTTT. It codes for CASSLFGTGAGNTIYF.

This clonotype was observed a few times. This rearrangement joins TRBV7-9 to TRBJ1-1; 9 nucleotides line up with TRBD1. Germline CDR1 is SEHNR and CDR2 is FQNEAQ (reference sequence). This CDR3 spans 15 amino acids. V gave up 7 bases and J gave up 5 bases; unmatched junction bases: 11. DNA for the CDR3: TGTGCCAGCACCCCAGACGTGACAGGGGGGACTGAAGCTTTCTTT. This encodes CASTPDVTGGTEAFF.

This clonotype was counted ten times or more. The chain carries TRBV20-1 and TRBJ2-1; TRBD2 is a possible D gene (5 bases). Germline CDR1 and CDR2: DFQATT and SNEGSKA (reference sequence). The CDR3 runs 15 residues. V gave up 0 bases and J gave up 5 bases, with 14 bases separating them. DNA of the CDR3: TGCAGTGCTAGAGATCCGGCTAGCAGCCACAATGAGCAGTTCTTC. Encoded protein: CSARDPASSHNEQFF.

In this sample, this clonotype turned up a few times. This chain connects TRBV29-1 to TRBJ1-5; the D gene is possibly TRBD1 (6 bases). The germline gives CDR1 SQVTM, CDR2 ANQGSEA. The V gene lost 7 bases and the J gene lost 2 bases, with 12 bases spanning the gap. The CDR3 covers 13 residues. Written as DNA, the CDR3 is TGCAGCGCTGTGGCAGGGGGCAATCAGCCCCAGCATTTT. It is translated as CSAVAGGNQPQHF.

This clonotype was observed a handful of times. The rearrangement links TRBV11-2 to TRBJ2-3; TRBD1 is a possible D gene (6 bases). CDR3 length: 15 amino acids. The germline CDR1 and CDR2 sequences are SGHAT and FQNNGV. V lost 5 bases and J lost 3, with 15 bases in between. DNA of the CDR3: TGTGCCAGCAGCCAGGGGACCCCGGGGACAGATACGCAGTATTTT. Its protein product is CASSQGTPGTDTQYF.

Only a few counts were recorded for this clonotype. The chain is built from TRBV7-2 and TRBJ1-4; D not certain. The CDR3 runs 14 residues. Germline V CDR1 and CDR2: SGHTA, FQGNSA. V shed 3 bases and J shed 6 bases, with 11 bases lying between them. CDR3 bases: TGTGCCAGCAGCTTCGGTTTACGCGATGAAAAACTGTTTTTT. Amino acids: CASSFGLRDEKLFF.

This clonotype was counted at least ten times. The genes are TRBV4-1 and TRBJ1-1, with 7 bases identical to TRBD1. The germline V gene encodes CDR1 MGHRA and CDR2 YSYEKL. CDR3 length: 15 amino acids. The ends lost 0 bases at V and 2 bases at J; junction bases unmatched: 3. DNA for the CDR3: TGCGCCAGCAGCCAAGAGGACAGGTTTAACACTGAAGCTTTCTTT. It encodes CASSQEDRFNTEAFF.

The chain employs TRBV5-4 and TRBJ2-1; 11 bases align to TRBD2. J was trimmed by 6 bases and V by 4 bases; bases with no gene match: 6. The CDR3 is made up of 15 amino acids. The V gene's germline CDR1 is SGHNT and CDR2 YYREEE (reference sequence). The CDR3 coding sequence is TGTGCCAGCAGCCCCACTAGCGGGAGCGGCAATGAGCAGTTCTTC. Encoded protein: CASSPTSGSGNEQFF.

This clonotype was counted between two and nine times. CDR3 sequence: CASSYSRSGSNNYGYTF. The CDR3 DNA follows: TGTGCCAGCAGTTACTCCCGCTCTGGATCTAATAACTATGGCTACACCTTC. The chain is built from TRBV6-5 and TRBJ1-2; D call uncertain. Germline values: CDR1 MNHEY, CDR2 SVGAGI. The CDR3 extends over 17 amino acids. Trimming pared 0 bases from V and 1 base from J, leaving 15 bases between.

This clonotype showed up many times. J is TRBJ2-2 and V is TRBV28, with a tentative D call TRBD1 (5 bases). CDR3 length: 13 residues. Trimming removed 8 bases at V and 6 bases at J, with 13 bases between. CDR1 and CDR2 (germline): MDHEN, SYDVKM. The CDR3 region has the DNA TGTGCCAGCTTATACATAGGGGCCGGGGAGCTGTTTTTT. Its protein is CASLYIGAGELFF.

This sequence joins TRBV7-2 and TRBJ2-3; possible D gene TRBD1, 6 bases. Per germline, CDR1 SGHTA and CDR2 FQGNSA. CDR3 length equals 16 residues. Trimming left V 5 bases short and J 2 bases short, with 17 bases between. CDR3 sequence reads: CASSEQGVRVTDTQYF. The CDR3 nucleotides read TGTGCCAGCAGCGAACAGGGTGTGAGGGTCACAGATACGCAGTATTTT.

This clonotype showed up just a few times. The CDR3 loop reads CASSPDDGYEQYF. The CDR3 nucleotides read TGTGCCAGCAGCCCAGACGACGGCTACGAGCAGTACTTC. This sequence joins TRBV9 and TRBJ2-7; D gene uncertain. Germline V gives CDR1 SGDLS, CDR2 YYNGEE. This CDR3 spans 13 amino acids. The V and J ends lost 4 bases and 3 bases respectively, with 11 bases between them.

This clonotype was seen a handful of times. The rearrangement joins TRBV5-1 to TRBJ1-1; unclear D gene. Germline V gives CDR1 SGHRS, CDR2 YFSETQ. Between the trimmed V and J ends, which lost 2 bases and 2 bases, there was a span of 10 bases. The CDR3 length is 14 residues. The CDR3 reads CASSFGVGNTEAFF. Written as DNA, the CDR3 is TGCGCCAGCAGCTTCGGGGTCGGAAACACTGAAGCTTTCTTT.

The rearrangement joins TRBV2 to TRBJ1-2; a possible D gene is TRBD1 (5 bases). The V gene lost 5 bases and the J gene lost 8 bases, with 15 bases spanning the gap. The CDR3 is 13 residues long. From germline, CDR1 is SNHLY and CDR2 FYNNEI. CDR3 sequence (DNA): TGTGCCAGCAGTATGGAGGGACGAGGGGGCTACACCTTC. Protein product: CASSMEGRGGYTF.

V usage is TRBV2 and J usage is TRBJ1-5, with D uncertain. The V and J ends lost 5 bases and 0 bases respectively, with 11 bases between them. CDR1 is SNHLY and CDR2 is FYNNEI in the germline V gene. The CDR3 extends over 15 amino acids. The CDR3 coding sequence is TGTGCCAGCAGTCCTGGAGCCCATAGCAATCAGCCCCAGCATTTT. It encodes CASSPGAHSNQPQHF.

This chain connects TRBV18 to TRBJ1-1, with 9 bases fitting TRBD1. This CDR3 comprises 16 residues. Losses at the gene ends were 1 base for V and 1 base for J; bases not matched to a gene: 4. Looked up from germline, CDR1 is KGHSH and CDR2 is LQKENI. DNA of the CDR3: TGTGCCAGCTCACCACAAACAGGGGGCAAGAACACTGAAGCTTTCTTT. Its translation: CASSPQTGGKNTEAFF. Full variable domain (missing parts from reference TRBV18 and TRBJ1-1): NAGVMQNPRHLVRRRGQEARLRCSPMKGHSHVYWYRQLPEEGLKFMVYLQKENIIDESGMPKERFSAEFPKEGPSILRIQQVVRGDSAAYFCASSPQTGGKNTEAFFGQGTRLTVV.

The chain carries TRBV7-2 and TRBJ2-7, with D hard to call. Germline CDR1 reads SGHTA; CDR2 reads FQGNSA. The CDR3 spans 12 residues. The ends were cut back, 4 bases at V and 3 bases at J, with 7 bases in the middle. The CDR3 DNA is TGTGCCAGCAGCTCAAGCTACTACGAGCAGTACTTC. It yields the protein CASSSSYYEQYF.

This clonotype has a count of ten or more. The chain uses TRBV5-4 and TRBJ1-1; D may be TRBD1 (5 bases). Germline CDR1 and CDR2: SGHNT and YYREEE (reference sequence). CDR3 length equals 12 residues. The V end lost 4 bases, the J end lost 2 bases, and 6 bases lay between the germline ends. The CDR3 spells CASSRTNTEAFF. The CDR3 nucleotides are TGTGCCAGCAGCAGGACAAACACTGAAGCTTTCTTT. Full variable domain (remainder filled in from reference TRBV5-4 and TRBJ1-1): ETGVTQSPTHLIKTRGQQVTLRCSSQSGHNTVSWYQQALGQGPQFIFQYYREEENGRGNFPPRFSGLQFPNYSSELNVNALELDDSALYLCASSRTNTEAFFGQGTRLTVV.

The CDR3 coding sequence is TGTGCCAGCAGTAACCTCGACAGGGGCCACGAGCAGTACTTC. This encodes CASSNLDRGHEQYF. The rearrangement links TRBV6-5 to TRBJ2-7; 8 nucleotides line up with TRBD1. This CDR3 has 14 amino acids. The V segment lost 5 bases and the J segment 5 bases; nucleotides outside the gene matches: 8. Per the germline V gene, CDR1 is MNHEY and CDR2 is SVGAGI.

CDR3 sequence (DNA): TGCAGCGTCCAACAGGGAGACACTGAAGCTTTCTTT. Its translation: CSVQQGDTEAFF. This chain joins TRBV29-1 and TRBJ1-1, with a weak D call TRBD1 (6 bases). The CDR3 contains 12 residues. Germline V gives CDR1 SQVTM, CDR2 ANQGSEA. V lost 6 bases, J lost 3 bases, and 11 bases lay in between. Based on the CDR3 plus reference TRBV29-1 and TRBJ1-1, the full variable domain is SAVISQKPSRDICQRGTSLTIQCQVDSQVTMMFWYRQQPGQSLTLIATANQGSEATYESGFVIDKFPISRPNLTFSTLTVSNMSPEDSSIYLCSVQQGDTEAFFGQGTRLTVV.

Many counts were recorded for this clonotype. V and J are TRBV29-1 and TRBJ2-5; D is possibly TRBD1 (6 bases). Trimming pared 6 bases from V and 5 bases from J, leaving 22 bases between. Germline V gene data show CDR1 as SQVTM and CDR2 as ANQGSEA. This CDR3 spans 15 amino acids. CDR3: CSVIPGTTTAETQYF. Here the CDR3 DNA reads TGCAGCGTAATCCCCGGGACAACCACGGCGGAGACCCAGTACTTC.

The sample holds many counts of this clonotype. The V call is TRBV28, the J call TRBJ1-1, with D tentatively TRBD1 (5 bases). The ends were cut back, 1 base at V and 7 bases at J, with 19 bases in the middle. The germline V gene encodes CDR1 MDHEN and CDR2 SYDVKM. The CDR3 runs 16 residues. CDR3 in amino acids: CASSLSGAGLAGEAFF. In DNA, the CDR3 is TGTGCCAGCAGTTTATCCGGAGCAGGGCTGGCGGGTGAAGCTTTCTTT. The whole variable domain, remainder taken from reference TRBV28 and TRBJ1-1, is DVKVTQSSRYLVKRTGEKVFLECVQDMDHENMFWYRQDPGLGLRLIYFSYDVKMKEKGDIPEGYSVSREKKERFSLILESASTNQTSMYLCASSLSGAGLAGEAFFGQGTRLTVV.

The V call is TRBV9, the J call TRBJ1-5; D unclear. V lost 4 bases and J lost 2, with 10 bases in between. In germline, CDR1 is SGDLS, CDR2 YYNGEE. This CDR3 comprises 14 residues. The CDR3 nucleotides are TGTGCCAGCAGCCGCGGTTCCGGCAATCAGCCCCAGCATTTT. Its translation: CASSRGSGNQPQHF.

In its sample, this clonotype was seen a few times. The J gene is TRBJ2-2, the V gene TRBV18; tentative D call: TRBD2 (5 bases). The CDR3 runs to 14 residues. V was pared by 3 bases and J by 5 bases, with 10 bases between. Germline CDR1 is KGHSH and CDR2 is LQKENI. CDR3 DNA sequence: TGTGCCAGCTCACCGTCCCGGGAAACCGGGGAGCTGTTTTTT. Translated, it gives CASSPSRETGELFF.